Listed below are T cell receptor beta chains from one sample, sequenced in a study of blood T cell repertoires in COVID-19. TCRdb's copy holds only in-frame clones and misses some; the assay was immunoSEQ multiplex PCR. Seen here are 200,000 to 250,000 clones, over 75% observed once, and the top ten hold roughly 2%. What was sequenced was peripheral blood. The receptors shown here come from a man aged 25-45 years who had recovered from COVID-19. Both conserved end residues are part of each CDR3. A D gene is named only where the DNA matches it firmly. Size values are once, few and many counts, or a class for expanded clones, and some rows have none.

abundance	v_gene	d_gene	j_gene	CDR3nt	CDR3aa
.	TRBV9	TRBD1	TRBJ1-2	TGTGCCAGCAGCCCCGGACAGGTTTATGGCTACACCTTC	CASSPGQVYGYTF
.	TRBV5-6	.	TRBJ1-2	TGTGCCAGCAGCTTGGGAGGGCGGATGGTCTATGGCTACACCTTC	CASSLGGRMVYGYTF
.	TRBV5-4	.	TRBJ2-7	TGTGCCAGCAGCTTGGCCCCCGTAAGCGGCGAAGATAATAAGTACTTC	CASSLAPVSGEDNKYF
.	TRBV7-3	TRBD2	TRBJ2-1	TGTGCCAGTGGACTAGCGGGGGACAATGAGCAGTTCTTC	CASGLAGDNEQFF
few	TRBV6-5	.	TRBJ2-2	TGTGCCAGCAGGGGGGGGAACACCGGGGAGCTGTTTTTT	CASRGGNTGELFF
.	TRBV15	.	TRBJ2-5	TGTGCCACCAGCAGATCCGGAGAAGAGACCCAGTACTTC	CATSRSGEETQYF
.	TRBV9	.	TRBJ2-6	TGTGCCAGCAGCAGATACAGGAACTCTGGGGCCAACGTCCTGACTTTC	CASSRYRNSGANVLTF
.	TRBV10-3	TRBD1	TRBJ2-5	TGTGCCATCAGTGATGTAGAGACAGGGGTAAAAGAGACCCAGTACTTC	CAISDVETGVKETQYF
.	TRBV28	TRBD1	TRBJ1-1	TGTGCCAGCAGGCCTCCGGGACAGGGCCTCACTGAAGCTTTCTTT	CASRPPGQGLTEAFF
.	TRBV28	.	TRBJ2-3	TGTGCCATCTACCTACCGGGACACAGCACAGATACGCAGTATTTT	CAIYLPGHSTDTQYF
.	TRBV15	.	TRBJ2-5	TGTGCCACCAGAGCCTCAGGGGGGGAGACCCAGTACTTC	CATRASGGETQYF
.	TRBV27	TRBD2	TRBJ2-1	TGTGCCAGCAGAACTAGCGGCTACAATGAGCAGTTCTTC	CASRTSGYNEQFF
once	TRBV7-9	TRBD1	TRBJ1-1	TGTGCCAGCAGCGCAGGCCAGGGGGACACTGAAGCTTTCTTT	CASSAGQGDTEAFF
few	TRBV5-4	.	TRBJ2-2	TGTGCCAGCAGCGGAGGGGTATCCGGGGAGCTGTTTTTT	CASSGGVSGELFF
.	TRBV6-5	TRBD1	TRBJ2-5	TGTGCCAGCAAGATGGACAGGTCCTTAGGGGGGACCCAGTACTTC	CASKMDRSLGGTQYF
few	TRBV7-2	TRBD2	TRBJ2-4	TGTGCCAGCAGCTTTCAAGCGGGGGGAGGTAACATTCAGTACTTC	CASSFQAGGGNIQYF
.	TRBV5-1	.	TRBJ2-2	TGCGCCAGCAGCTTGGGGACTCACTCCACCGGGGAGCTGTTTTTT	CASSLGTHSTGELFF
.	TRBV6-1	TRBD2	TRBJ2-2	TGTGCCCGCAGTGGGGGGGCGGGGGGCACCGGGGAGCTGTTTTTT	CARSGGAGGTGELFF
.	TRBV5-1	.	TRBJ1-1	TGCGCCAGCAGCTTGATTAGAGGGAACACTGAAGCTTTCTTT	CASSLIRGNTEAFF
.	TRBV7-2	TRBD1	TRBJ2-1	TGTGCCAGCAGCCCCCGACAGGGCCCCTACAATGAGCAGTTCTTC	CASSPRQGPYNEQFF
.	TRBV4-1	.	TRBJ2-5	TGCGCCAGCAGCCAAGTAGAGGCGGGCGCTAAAGAGACCCAGTACTTC	CASSQVEAGAKETQYF
.	TRBV20-1	.	TRBJ2-1	TGCAGTGCTAGTTCCAAAGGGGCAGTCAGTACTGAGCAGTTCTTC	CSASSKGAVSTEQFF
.	TRBV5-8	TRBD2	TRBJ2-5	TGTGCCAGCAAATCTCAGGCGGGAAGCGGGGGGGCCGAGACCCAGTACTTC	CASKSQAGSGGAETQYF
.	TRBV25-1	.	TRBJ2-1	TGTGCCAGCAGTGACGGTGGTGGGGCCCCCTACAATGAGCAGTTCTTC	CASSDGGGAPYNEQFF
.	TRBV6-6	.	TRBJ1-5	TGTGCCAGCAGTCCCCCCCAGGGGTTAGGGAGCAATCAGCCCCAGCATTTT	CASSPPQGLGSNQPQHF
.	TRBV5-5	TRBD1	TRBJ1-5	TGTGCCAGCAGTGGACAGGGGGATCAGCCCCAGCATTTT	CASSGQGDQPQHF
.	TRBV10-3	.	TRBJ1-1	TGTGCCATCAGCTATAACCCGGGACAAAACACTGAAGCTTTCTTT	CAISYNPGQNTEAFF
.	TRBV9	TRBD1	TRBJ2-5	TGTGCCAGCAGCACCAGGGGGTCGGGGCCAGGGTACCAAGAGACCCAGTACTTC	CASSTRGSGPGYQETQYF
once	TRBV2	TRBD1	TRBJ2-2	TGTGCCAGCAGTAAAGAACAGGGGAGCACCGGGGAGCTGTTTTTT	CASSKEQGSTGELFF
.	TRBV7-9	TRBD2	TRBJ2-1	TGTGCCGGGACTAGCGGGGGCCACAATGAGCAGTTCTTC	CAGTSGGHNEQFF
.	TRBV19	TRBD1	TRBJ2-2	TGTGCCAGTAGACGACAGGGGAACACCGGGGAGCTGTTTTTT	CASRRQGNTGELFF
.	TRBV5-1	TRBD2	TRBJ2-3	TGCGCCAGCAGCTCCTACCCCAGAGCGGGGGGTCAGGGTACGCAGTATTTT	CASSSYPRAGGQGTQYF
.	TRBV27	.	TRBJ1-1	TGTGCCAGCAGTTTTTGGCAGGGAGGGACCGCGATGGCTTTCTTT	CASSFWQGGTAMAFF